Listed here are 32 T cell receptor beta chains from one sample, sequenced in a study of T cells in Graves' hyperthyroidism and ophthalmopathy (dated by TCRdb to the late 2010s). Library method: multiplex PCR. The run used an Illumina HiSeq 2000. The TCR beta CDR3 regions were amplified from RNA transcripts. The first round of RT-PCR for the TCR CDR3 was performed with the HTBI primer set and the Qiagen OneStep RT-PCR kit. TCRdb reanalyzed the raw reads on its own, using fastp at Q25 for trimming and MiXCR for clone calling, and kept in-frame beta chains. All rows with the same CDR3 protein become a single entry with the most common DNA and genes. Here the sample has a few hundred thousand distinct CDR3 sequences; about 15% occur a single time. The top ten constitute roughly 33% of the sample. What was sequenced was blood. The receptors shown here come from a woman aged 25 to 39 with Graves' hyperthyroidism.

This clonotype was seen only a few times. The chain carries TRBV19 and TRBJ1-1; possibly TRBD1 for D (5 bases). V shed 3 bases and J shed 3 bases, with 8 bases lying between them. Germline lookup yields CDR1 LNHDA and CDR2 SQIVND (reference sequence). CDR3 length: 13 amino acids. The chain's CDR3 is CASSIDSYTEAFF. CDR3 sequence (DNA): TGTGCCAGTAGTATCGACAGCTACACTGAAGCTTTCTTT.

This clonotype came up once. The CDR3 bases are TGTGCCACCAGTGACCGGGACAGGGGCAAAGAGACCCAGTACTTC. Translating gives CATSDRDRGKETQYF. The chain employs TRBV24-1 and TRBJ2-5, with TRBD1 matching 10 bases. The CDR3 consists of 15 residues. V shed 4 bases and J 3 bases; nucleotides not matched to a gene: 4. Germline loops: CDR1 KGHDR, CDR2 SFDVKD.

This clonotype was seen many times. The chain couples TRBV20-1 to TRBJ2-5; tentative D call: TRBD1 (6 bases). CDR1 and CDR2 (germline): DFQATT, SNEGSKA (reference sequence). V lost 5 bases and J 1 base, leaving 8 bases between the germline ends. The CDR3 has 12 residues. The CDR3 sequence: CSARQVQETQYF. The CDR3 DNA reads TGCAGTGCTCGACAGGTCCAAGAGACCCAGTACTTC.

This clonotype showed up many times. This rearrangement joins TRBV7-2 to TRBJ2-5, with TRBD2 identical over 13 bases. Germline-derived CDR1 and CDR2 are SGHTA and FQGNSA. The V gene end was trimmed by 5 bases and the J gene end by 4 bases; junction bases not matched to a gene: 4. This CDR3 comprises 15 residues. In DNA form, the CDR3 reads TGTGCCAGCAGCCTGGGACTAGCGGGAATAGAGACCCAGTACTTC. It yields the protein CASSLGLAGIETQYF.

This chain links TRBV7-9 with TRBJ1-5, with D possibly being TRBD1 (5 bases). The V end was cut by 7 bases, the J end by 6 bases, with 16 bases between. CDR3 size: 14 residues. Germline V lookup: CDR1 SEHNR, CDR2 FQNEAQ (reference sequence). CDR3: CASTGGGSSQPQHF. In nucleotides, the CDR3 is TGTGCCAGCACCGGGGGGGGTTCCAGTCAGCCCCAGCATTTT.

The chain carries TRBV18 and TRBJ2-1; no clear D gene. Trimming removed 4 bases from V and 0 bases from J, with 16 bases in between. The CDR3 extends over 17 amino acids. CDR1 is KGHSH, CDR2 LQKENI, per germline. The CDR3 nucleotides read TGTGCCAGCTCACTATCCCCGACGGAGAGCTCCTACAATGAGCAGTTCTTC. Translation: CASSLSPTESSYNEQFF.

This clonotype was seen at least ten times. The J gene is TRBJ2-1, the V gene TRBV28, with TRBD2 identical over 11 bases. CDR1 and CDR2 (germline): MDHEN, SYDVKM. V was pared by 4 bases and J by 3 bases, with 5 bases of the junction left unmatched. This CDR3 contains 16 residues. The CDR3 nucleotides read TGTGCCAGCAGTTCCTTTGGACTAGCGGGCTACAATGAGCAGTTCTTC. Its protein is CASSSFGLAGYNEQFF.

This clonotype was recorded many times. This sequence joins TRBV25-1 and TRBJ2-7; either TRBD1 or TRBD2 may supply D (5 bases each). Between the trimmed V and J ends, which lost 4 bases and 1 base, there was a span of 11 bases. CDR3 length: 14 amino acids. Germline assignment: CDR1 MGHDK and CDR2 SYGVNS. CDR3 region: CASSGEGNSYEQYF. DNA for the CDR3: TGTGCCAGCAGTGGCGAGGGGAATTCCTACGAGCAGTACTTC.

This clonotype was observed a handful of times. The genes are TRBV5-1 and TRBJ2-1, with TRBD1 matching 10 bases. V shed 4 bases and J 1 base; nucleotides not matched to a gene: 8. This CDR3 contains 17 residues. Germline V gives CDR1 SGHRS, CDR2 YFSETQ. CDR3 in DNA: TGCGCCAGCAGCCCACGGACAGGGGGGGATTCCTACAATGAGCAGTTCTTC. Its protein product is CASSPRTGGDSYNEQFF.

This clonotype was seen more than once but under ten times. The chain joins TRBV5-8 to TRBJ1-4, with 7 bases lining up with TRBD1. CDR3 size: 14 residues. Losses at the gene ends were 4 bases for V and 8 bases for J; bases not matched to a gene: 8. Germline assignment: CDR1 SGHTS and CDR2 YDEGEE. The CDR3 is CASSSQTGNEKLFF. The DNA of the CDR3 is TGTGCCAGCAGCAGCCAGACAGGGAACGAAAAACTGTTTTTT.

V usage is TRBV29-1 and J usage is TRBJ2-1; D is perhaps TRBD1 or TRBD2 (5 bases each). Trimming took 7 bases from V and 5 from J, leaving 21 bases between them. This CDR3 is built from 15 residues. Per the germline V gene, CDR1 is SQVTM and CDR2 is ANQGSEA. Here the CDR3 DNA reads TGCAGCGCCCGAAACCGGGACGGACCAGACAATGAGCAGTTCTTC. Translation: CSARNRDGPDNEQFF.

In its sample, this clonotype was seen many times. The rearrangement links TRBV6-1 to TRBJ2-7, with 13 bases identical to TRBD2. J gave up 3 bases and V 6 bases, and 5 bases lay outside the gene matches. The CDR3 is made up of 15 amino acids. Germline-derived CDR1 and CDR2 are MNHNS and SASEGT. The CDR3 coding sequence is TGTGCCAGCAGACTACTAGCGGGAGGGAACTACGAGCAGTACTTC. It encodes CASRLLAGGNYEQYF.

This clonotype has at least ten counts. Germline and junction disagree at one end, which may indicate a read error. The DNA of the CDR3 is TGTGCCAGCAGCTTGACCGGTAGCTCCTACAATGAGCAGTTCTTC. It encodes CASSLTGSSYNEQFF. The gene calls are TRBV5-1 and TRBJ2-1; D remains unclear. The CDR3 sequence is 15 residues long. Per germline, CDR1 SGHRS and CDR2 YFSETQ.

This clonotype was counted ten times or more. The CDR3 DNA sequence: TGTGCCAGCAGCCCAAATACCGGGCCTGAAGCTTTCTTT. Translating gives CASSPNTGPEAFF. V usage is TRBV7-8 and J usage is TRBJ1-1; D gene ambiguous. This CDR3 region has 13 residues. The V gene lost 5 bases and the J gene lost 6 bases, with 13 bases spanning the gap. Per the germline V gene, CDR1 is SGHVS and CDR2 is FQNEAQ.

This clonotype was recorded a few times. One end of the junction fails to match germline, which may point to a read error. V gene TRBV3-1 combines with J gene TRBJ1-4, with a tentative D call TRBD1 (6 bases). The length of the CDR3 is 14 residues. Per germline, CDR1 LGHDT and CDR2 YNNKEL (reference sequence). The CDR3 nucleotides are TGTGCCAGCACCCAACAGGGCACTAATGAAAAACTGTTTTTT. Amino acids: CASTQQGTNEKLFF.

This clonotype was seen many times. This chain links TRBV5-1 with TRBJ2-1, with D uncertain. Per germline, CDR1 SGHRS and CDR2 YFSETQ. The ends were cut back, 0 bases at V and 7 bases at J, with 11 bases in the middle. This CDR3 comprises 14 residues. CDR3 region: CASSLGRVRNEQFF. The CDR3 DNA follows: TGCGCCAGCAGCTTGGGGAGAGTGCGGAATGAGCAGTTCTTC.

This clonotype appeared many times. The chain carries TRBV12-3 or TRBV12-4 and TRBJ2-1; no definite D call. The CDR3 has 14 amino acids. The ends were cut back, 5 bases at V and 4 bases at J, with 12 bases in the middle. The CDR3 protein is CASSAIPRYNEQFF. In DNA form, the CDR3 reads TGTGCCAGCAGTGCCATCCCGAGGTACAATGAGCAGTTCTTC.

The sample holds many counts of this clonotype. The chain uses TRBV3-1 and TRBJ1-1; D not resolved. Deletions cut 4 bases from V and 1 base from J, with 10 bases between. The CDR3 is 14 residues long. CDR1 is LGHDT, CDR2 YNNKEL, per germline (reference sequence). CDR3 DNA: TGTGCCAGCAGCCTGAGTGTGGCGAACACTGAAGCTTTCTTT. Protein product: CASSLSVANTEAFF.

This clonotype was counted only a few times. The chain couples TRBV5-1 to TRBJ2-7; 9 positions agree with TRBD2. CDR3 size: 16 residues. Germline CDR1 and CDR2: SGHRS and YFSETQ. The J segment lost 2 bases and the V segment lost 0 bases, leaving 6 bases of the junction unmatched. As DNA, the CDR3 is TGCGCCAGCAGCTTGGACTTGGCGGGAGGGCCCTACGAGCAGTACTTC. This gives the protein CASSLDLAGGPYEQYF.

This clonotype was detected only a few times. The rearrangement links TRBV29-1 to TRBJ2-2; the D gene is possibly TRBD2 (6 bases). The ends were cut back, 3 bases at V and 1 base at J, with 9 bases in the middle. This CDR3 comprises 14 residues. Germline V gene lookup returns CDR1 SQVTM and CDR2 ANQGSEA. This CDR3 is CSVDLAKNTGELFF. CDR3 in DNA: TGCAGCGTTGACCTAGCGAAGAACACCGGGGAGCTGTTTTTT.

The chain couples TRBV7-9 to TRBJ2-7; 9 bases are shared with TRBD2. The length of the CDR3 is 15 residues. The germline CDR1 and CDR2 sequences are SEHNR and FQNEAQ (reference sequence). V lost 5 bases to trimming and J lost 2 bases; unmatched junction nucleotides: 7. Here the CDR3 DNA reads TGTGCCAGCAGCGGAGGGGCTAGCGGGGCCTACGAGCAGTACTTC. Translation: CASSGGASGAYEQYF. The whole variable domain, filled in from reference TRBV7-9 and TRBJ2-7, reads DTGVSQNPRHKITKRGQNVTFRCDPISEHNRLYWYRQTLGQGPEFLTYFQNEAQLEKSRLLSDRFSAERPKGSFSTLEIQRTEQGDSAMYLCASSGGASGAYEQYFGPGTRLTVT.

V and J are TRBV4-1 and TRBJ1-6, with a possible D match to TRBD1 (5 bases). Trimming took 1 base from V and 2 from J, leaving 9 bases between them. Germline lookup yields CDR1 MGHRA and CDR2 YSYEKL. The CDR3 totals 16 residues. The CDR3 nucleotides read TGCGCCAGCAGCCAAGGGCAGGGCACCTATAATTCACCCCTCCACTTT. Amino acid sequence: CASSQGQGTYNSPLHF.

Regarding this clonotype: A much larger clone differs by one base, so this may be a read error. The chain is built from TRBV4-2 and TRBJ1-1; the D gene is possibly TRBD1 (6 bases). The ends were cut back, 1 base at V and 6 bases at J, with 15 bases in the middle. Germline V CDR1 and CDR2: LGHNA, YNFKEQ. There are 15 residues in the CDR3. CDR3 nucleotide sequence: TGTGCCAGCAGCCAAGGTGTAGCAGGGGCTGCTGAAGCTTTCTTT. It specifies CASSQGVAGAAEAFF.

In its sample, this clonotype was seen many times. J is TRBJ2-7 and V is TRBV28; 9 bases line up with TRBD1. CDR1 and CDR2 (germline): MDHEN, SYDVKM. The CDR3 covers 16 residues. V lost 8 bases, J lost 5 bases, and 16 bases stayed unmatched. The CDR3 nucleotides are TGTGCCAGCTATGGCGGGGCGGGGACAGGGAGACACGAGCAGTACTTC. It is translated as CASYGGAGTGRHEQYF.

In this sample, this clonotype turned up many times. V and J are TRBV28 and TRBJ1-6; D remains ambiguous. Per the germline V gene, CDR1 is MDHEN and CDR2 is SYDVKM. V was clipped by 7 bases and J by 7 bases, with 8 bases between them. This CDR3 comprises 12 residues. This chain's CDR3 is CASNPANSPLHF. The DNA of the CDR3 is TGTGCCAGCAACCCGGCCAATTCACCCCTCCACTTT.

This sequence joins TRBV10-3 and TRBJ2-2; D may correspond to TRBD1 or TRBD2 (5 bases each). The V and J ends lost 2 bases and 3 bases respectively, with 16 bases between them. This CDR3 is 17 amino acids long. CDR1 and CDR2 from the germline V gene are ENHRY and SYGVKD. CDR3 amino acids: CAISETAGADYTGELFF. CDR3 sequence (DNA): TGTGCCATCAGTGAGACCGCCGGGGCGGACTACACCGGGGAGCTGTTTTTT.

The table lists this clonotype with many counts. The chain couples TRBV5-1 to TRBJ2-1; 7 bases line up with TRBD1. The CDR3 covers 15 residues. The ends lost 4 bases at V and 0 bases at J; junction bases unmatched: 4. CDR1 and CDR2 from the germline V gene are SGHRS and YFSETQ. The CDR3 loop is CASSRTGFSYNEQFF. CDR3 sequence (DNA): TGCGCCAGCAGCCGGACAGGCTTCTCCTACAATGAGCAGTTCTTC.

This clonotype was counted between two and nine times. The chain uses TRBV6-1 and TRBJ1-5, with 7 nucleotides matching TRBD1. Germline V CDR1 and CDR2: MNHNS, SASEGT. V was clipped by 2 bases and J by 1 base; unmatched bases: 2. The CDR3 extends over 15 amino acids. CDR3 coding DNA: TGTGCCAGCAGTGAATCCAGGGGGAGCAATCAGCCCCAGCATTTT. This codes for CASSESRGSNQPQHF.

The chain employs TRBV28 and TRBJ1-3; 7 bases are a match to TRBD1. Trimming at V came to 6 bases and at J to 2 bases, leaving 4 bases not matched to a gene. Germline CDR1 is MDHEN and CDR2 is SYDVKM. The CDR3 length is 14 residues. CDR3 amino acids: CASRQGQAGNTIYF. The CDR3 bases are TGTGCCAGCAGACAGGGGCAGGCTGGAAACACCATATATTTT.

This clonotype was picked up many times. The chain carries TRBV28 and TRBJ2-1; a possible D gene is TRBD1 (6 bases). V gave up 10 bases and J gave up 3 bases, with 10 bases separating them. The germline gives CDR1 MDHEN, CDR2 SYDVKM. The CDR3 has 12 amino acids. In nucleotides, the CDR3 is TGTGCCACCCTAGGGGGCTACAATGAGCAGTTCTTC. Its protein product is CATLGGYNEQFF.

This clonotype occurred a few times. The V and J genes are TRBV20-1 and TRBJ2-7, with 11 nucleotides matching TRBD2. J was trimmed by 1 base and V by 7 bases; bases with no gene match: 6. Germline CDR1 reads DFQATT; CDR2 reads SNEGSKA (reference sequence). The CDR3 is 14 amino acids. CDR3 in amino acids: CSVTRTSGSYEQYF. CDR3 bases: TGCAGTGTCACGAGGACTAGCGGGTCCTACGAGCAGTACTTC.

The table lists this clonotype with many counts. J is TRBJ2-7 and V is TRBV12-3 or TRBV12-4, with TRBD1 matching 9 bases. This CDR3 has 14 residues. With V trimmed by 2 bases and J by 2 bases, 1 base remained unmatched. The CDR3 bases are TGTGCCAGCAGTTTAAACAGGGGGCCCTACGAGCAGTACTTC. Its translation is CASSLNRGPYEQYF.